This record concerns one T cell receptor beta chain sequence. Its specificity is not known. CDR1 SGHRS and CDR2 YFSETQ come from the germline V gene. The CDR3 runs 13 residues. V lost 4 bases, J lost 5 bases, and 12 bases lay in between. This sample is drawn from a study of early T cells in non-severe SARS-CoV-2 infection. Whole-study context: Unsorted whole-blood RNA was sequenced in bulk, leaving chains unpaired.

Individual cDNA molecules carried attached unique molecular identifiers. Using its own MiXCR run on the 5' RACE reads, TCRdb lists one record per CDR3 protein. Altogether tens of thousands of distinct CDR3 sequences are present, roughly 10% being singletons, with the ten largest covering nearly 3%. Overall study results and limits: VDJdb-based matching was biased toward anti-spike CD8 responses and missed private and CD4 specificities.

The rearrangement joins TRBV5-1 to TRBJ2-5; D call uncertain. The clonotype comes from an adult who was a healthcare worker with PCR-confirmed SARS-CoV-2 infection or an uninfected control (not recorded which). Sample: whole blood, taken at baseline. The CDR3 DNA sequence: TGCGCCAGCAGCATGTACCTGAGGGAGACCCAGTACTTC. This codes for CASSMYLRETQYF.